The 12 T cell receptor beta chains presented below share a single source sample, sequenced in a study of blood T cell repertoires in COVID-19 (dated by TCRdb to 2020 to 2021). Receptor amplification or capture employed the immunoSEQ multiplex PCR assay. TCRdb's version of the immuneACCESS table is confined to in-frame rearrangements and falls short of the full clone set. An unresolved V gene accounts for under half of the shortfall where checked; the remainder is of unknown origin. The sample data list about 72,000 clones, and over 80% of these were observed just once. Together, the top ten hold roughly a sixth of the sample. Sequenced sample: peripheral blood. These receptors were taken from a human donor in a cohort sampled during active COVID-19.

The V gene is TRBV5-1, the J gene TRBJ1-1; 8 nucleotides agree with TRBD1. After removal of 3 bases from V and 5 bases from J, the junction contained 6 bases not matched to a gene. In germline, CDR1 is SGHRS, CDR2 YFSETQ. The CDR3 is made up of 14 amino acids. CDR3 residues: CASSYDRGRTEAFF. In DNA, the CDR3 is TGCGCCAGCAGCTACGACAGGGGAAGGACTGAAGCTTTCTTT.

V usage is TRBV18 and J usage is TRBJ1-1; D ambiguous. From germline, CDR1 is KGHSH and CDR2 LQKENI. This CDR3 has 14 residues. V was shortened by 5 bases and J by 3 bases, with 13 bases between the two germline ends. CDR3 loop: CASSVEGTDTEAFF. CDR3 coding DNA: TGTGCCAGCTCAGTGGAGGGAACCGACACTGAAGCTTTCTTT.

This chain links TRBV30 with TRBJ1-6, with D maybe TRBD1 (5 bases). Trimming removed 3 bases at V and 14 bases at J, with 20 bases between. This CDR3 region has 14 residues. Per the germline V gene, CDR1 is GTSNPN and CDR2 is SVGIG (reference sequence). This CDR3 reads CAWSGGGSLKALHF. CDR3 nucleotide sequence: TGTGCCTGGAGCGGGGGGGGGAGCTTAAAGGCCCTCCACTTT.

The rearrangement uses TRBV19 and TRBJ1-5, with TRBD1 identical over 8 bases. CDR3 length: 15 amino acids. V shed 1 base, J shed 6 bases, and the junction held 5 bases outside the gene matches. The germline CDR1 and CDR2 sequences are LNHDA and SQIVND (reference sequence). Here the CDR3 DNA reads TGTGCCAGTAGTATAGGGCAGGGGGCCCGTCAGCCCCAGCATTTT. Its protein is CASSIGQGARQPQHF. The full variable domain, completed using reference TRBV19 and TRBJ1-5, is DGGITQSPKYLFRKEGQNVTLSCEQNLNHDAMYWYRQDPGQGLRLIYYSQIVNDFQKGDIAEGYSVSREKKESFPLTVTSAQKNPTAFYLCASSIGQGARQPQHFGDGTRLSIL.

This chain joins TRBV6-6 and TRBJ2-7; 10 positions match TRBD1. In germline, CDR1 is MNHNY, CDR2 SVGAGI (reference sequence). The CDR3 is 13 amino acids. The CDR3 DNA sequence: TGTGCAGAATCCGGGACAGGGGTCCACGAGCAGTACTTC. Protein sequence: CAESGTGVHEQYF.

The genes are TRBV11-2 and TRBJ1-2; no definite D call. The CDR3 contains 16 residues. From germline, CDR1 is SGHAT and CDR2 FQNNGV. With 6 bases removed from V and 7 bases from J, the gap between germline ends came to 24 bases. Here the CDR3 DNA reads TGTGCCAGCAGACGTGCGTGGTTTCCTCCTAGAGGTGGCTACACCTTC. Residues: CASRRAWFPPRGGYTF.

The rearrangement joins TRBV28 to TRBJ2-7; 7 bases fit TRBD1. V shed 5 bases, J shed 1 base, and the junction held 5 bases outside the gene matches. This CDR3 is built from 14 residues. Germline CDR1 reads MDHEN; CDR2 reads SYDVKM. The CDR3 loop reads CASSDHRGSYEQYF. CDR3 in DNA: TGTGCCAGCAGTGATCACAGGGGTTCCTACGAGCAGTACTTC.

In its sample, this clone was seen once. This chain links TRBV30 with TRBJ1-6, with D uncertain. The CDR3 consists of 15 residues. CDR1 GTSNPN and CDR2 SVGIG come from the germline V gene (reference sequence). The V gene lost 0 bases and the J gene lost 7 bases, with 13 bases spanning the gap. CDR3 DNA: TGTGCCTGGAGTGTACAGTCTTTCGGAAATTCACCCCTCCACTTT. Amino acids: CAWSVQSFGNSPLHF. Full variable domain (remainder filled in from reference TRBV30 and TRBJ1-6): SQTIHQWPATLVQPVGSPLSLECTVEGTSNPNLYWYRQAAGRGLQLLFYSVGIGQISSEVPQNLSASRPQDRQFILSSKKLLLSDSGFYLCAWSVQSFGNSPLHFGNGTRLTVT.

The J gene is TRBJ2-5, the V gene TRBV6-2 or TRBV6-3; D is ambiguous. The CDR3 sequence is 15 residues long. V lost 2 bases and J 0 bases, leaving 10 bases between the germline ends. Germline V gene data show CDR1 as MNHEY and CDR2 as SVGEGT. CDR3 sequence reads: CASSYPVMYQETQYF. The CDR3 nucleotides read TGTGCCAGCAGTTACCCGGTTATGTACCAAGAGACCCAGTACTTC.

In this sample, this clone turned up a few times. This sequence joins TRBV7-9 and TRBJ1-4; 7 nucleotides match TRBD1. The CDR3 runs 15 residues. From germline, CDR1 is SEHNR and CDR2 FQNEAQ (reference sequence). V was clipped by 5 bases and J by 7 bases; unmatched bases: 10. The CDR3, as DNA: TGTGCCAGCAGCCCACGGACAGGACCTCTTGAAAAACTGTTTTTT. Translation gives CASSPRTGPLEKLFF.

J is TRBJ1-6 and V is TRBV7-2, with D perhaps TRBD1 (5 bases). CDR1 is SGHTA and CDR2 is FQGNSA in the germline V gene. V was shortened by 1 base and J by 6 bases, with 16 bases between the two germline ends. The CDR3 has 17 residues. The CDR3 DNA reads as TGTGCCAGCAGCTTAGATCCGGCAGGGCCGGCTAATTCACCCCTCCACTTT. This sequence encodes CASSLDPAGPANSPLHF.

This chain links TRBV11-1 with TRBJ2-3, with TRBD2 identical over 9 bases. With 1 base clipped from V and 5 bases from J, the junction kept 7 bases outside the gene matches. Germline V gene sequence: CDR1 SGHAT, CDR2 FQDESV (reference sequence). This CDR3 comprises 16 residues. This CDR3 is CASSLEGGGAEDTQYF. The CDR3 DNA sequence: TGTGCCAGCAGCTTAGAGGGCGGGGGGGCCGAAGATACGCAGTATTTT.